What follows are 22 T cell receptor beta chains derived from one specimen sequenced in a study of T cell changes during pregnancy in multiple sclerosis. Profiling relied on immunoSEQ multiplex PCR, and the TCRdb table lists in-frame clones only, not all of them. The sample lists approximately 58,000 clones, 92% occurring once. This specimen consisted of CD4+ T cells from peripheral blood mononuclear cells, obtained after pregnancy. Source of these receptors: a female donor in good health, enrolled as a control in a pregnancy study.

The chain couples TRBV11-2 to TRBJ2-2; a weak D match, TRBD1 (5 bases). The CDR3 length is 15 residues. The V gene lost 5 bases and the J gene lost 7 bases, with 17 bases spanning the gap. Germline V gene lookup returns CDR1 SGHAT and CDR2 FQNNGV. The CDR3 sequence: CASSPSTGRVGELFF. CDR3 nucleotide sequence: TGTGCCAGCAGCCCCTCCACAGGAAGAGTCGGGGAGCTGTTTTTT.

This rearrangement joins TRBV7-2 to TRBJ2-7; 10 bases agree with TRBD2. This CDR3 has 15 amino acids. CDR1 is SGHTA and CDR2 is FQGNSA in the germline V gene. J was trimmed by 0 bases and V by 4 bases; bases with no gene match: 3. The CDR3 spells CASSSSGGFSYEQYF. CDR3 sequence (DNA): TGTGCCAGCAGCTCTAGCGGGGGCTTCTCCTACGAGCAGTACTTC. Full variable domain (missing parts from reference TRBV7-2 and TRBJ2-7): GAGVSQSPSNKVTEKGKDVELRCDPISGHTALYWYRQSLGQGLEFLIYFQGNSAPDKSGLPSDRFSAERTGGSVSTLTIQRTQQEDSAVYLCASSSSGGFSYEQYFGPGTRLTVT.

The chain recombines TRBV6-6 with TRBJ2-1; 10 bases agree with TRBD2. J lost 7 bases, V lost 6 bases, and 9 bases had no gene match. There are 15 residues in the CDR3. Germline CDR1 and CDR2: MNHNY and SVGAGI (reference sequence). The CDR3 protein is CASSNIAGGRNEQFF. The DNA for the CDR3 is TGTGCCAGCAGCAATATAGCGGGGGGAAGAAATGAGCAGTTCTTC.

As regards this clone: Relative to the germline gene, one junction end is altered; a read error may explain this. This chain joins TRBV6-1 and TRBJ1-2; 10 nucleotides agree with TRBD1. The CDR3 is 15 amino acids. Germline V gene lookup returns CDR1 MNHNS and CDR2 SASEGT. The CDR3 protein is CASSVLPGTGAYVLF. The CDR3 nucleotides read TGTGCCAGCAGTGTTTTACCCGGGACAGGGGCATACGTCCTTTTC.

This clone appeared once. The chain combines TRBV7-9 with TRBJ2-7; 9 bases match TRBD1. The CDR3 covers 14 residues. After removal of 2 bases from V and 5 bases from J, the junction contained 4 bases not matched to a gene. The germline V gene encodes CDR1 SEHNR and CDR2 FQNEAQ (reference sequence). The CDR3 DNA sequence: TGTGCCAGCAGCTTACCCGACAGGGGGAACGAGCAGTACTTC. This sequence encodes CASSLPDRGNEQYF.

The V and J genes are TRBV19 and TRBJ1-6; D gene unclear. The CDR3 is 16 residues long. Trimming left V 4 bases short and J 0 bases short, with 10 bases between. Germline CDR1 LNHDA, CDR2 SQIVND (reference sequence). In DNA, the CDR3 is TGTGCCAGTAGTACAGGTCCGAGCTCCTATAATTCACCCCTCCACTTT. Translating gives CASSTGPSSYNSPLHF. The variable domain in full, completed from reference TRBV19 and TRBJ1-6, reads DGGITQSPKYLFRKEGQNVTLSCEQNLNHDAMYWYRQDPGQGLRLIYYSQIVNDFQKGDIAEGYSVSREKKESFPLTVTSAQKNPTAFYLCASSTGPSSYNSPLHFGNGTRLTVT.

This CDR3 is CASSQGRGNQNSPLHF. The CDR3 bases are TGCGCCAGCAGCCAAGGCCGGGGGAACCAAAATTCACCCCTCCACTTT. The chain combines TRBV4-3 with TRBJ1-6, with a possible D match to TRBD1 (5 bases). The germline V gene has CDR1 LGHNA and CDR2 YSLEER. The CDR3 runs to 16 residues. V was clipped by 1 base and J by 7 bases, with 14 bases between them.

CDR3 DNA sequence: TGCAGCGTACCGACCGGGACTTTAGGAGCTTTCTTT. Residues: CSVPTGTLGAFF. V usage is TRBV29-1 and J usage is TRBJ1-1, with TRBD1 as a possible D gene (5 bases). CDR1 is SQVTM and CDR2 is ANQGSEA in the germline V gene. V shed 6 bases and J shed 10 bases, with 18 bases lying between them. The CDR3 runs 12 residues.

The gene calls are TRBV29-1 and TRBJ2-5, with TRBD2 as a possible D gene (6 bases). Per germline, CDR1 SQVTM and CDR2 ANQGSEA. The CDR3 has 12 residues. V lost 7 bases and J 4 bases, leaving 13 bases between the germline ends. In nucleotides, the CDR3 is TGCAGCGGGACCGACGGGGGAGAGACCCAGTACTTC. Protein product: CSGTDGGETQYF.

CDR3 DNA: TGTGCCAGCAGCTTGGGACAGGCCACTAATGAAAAACTGTTTTTT. This translates into CASSLGQATNEKLFF. V gene TRBV7-2 combines with J gene TRBJ1-4, with 8 bases aligning to TRBD1. The V segment lost 3 bases and the J segment 2 bases; nucleotides outside the gene matches: 2. The CDR3 loop spans 15 amino acids. From germline, CDR1 is SGHTA and CDR2 FQGNSA.

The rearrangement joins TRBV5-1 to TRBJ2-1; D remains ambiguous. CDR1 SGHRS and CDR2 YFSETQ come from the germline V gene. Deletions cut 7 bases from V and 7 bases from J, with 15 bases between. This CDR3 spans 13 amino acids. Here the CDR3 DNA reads TGCGCCAGCTACTTGACCGGGTCAAATGAGCAGTTCTTC. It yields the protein CASYLTGSNEQFF.

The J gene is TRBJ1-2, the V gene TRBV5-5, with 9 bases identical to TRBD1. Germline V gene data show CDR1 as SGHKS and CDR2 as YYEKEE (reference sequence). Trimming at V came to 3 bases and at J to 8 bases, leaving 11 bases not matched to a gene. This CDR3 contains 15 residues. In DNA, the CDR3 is TGTGCCAGCAGCTACACTCGACAGGGGGTATTCGGCTACACCTTC. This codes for CASSYTRQGVFGYTF.

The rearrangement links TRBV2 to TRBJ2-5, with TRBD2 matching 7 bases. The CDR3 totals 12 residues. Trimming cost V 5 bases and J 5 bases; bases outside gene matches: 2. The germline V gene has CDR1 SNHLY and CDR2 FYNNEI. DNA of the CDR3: TGTGCCAGCAGTAGACTAGCCGAGACCCAGTACTTC. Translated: CASSRLAETQYF.

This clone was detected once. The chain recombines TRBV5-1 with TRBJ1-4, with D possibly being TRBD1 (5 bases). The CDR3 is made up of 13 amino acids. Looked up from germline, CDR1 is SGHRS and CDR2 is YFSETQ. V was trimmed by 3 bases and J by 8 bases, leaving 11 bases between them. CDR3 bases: TGCGCCAGCAGCTCCCCCGGGGGAGAAAAACTGTTTTTT. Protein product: CASSSPGGEKLFF.

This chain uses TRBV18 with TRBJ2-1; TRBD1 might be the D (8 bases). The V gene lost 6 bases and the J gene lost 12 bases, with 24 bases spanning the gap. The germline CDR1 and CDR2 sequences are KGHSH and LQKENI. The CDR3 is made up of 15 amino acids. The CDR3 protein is CASSPLGGAGGLQFF. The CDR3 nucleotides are TGTGCCAGCTCCCCTCTAGGGGGGGCAGGGGGCTTGCAGTTCTTC.

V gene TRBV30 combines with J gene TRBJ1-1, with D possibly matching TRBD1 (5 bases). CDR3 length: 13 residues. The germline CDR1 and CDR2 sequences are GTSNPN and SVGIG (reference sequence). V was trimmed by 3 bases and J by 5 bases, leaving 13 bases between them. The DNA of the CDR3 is TGTGCCTGGAGACCCTCGACAGTAACTGAAGCTTTCTTT. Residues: CAWRPSTVTEAFF. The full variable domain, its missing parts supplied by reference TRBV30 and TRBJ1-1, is SQTIHQWPATLVQPVGSPLSLECTVEGTSNPNLYWYRQAAGRGLQLLFYSVGIGQISSEVPQNLSASRPQDRQFILSSKKLLLSDSGFYLCAWRPSTVTEAFFGQGTRLTVV.

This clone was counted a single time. The CDR3, as DNA: TGTGCCAGCAGCTTAACCCAAGACTACACCCTCTACAATGAGCAGTTCTTC. Its translation is CASSLTQDYTLYNEQFF. The chain is built from TRBV7-2 and TRBJ2-1, with a possible D match to TRBD2 (5 bases). The CDR3 has 17 amino acids. Trimming removed 2 bases at V and 3 bases at J, with 17 bases between. Per the germline V gene, CDR1 is SGHTA and CDR2 is FQGNSA.

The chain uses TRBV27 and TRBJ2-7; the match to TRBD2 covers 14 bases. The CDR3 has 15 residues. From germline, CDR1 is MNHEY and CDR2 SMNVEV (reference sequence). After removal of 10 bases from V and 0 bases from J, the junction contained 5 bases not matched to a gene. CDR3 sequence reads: CATTGTSGGSYEQYF. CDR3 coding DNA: TGTGCCACCACCGGGACTAGCGGGGGCTCCTACGAGCAGTACTTC.

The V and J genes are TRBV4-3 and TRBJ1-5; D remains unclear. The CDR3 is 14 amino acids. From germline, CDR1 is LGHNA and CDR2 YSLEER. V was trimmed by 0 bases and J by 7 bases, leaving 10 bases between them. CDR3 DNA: TGCGCCAGCAGCCAAGATTTGGGAGGGCAGCCCCAGCATTTT. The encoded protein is CASSQDLGGQPQHF.

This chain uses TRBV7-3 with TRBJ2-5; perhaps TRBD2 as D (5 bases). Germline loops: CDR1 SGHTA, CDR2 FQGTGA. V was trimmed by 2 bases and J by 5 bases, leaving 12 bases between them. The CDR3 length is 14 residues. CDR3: CASSLSARGETQYF. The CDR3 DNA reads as TGTGCCAGCAGCTTATCAGCCAGAGGGGAGACCCAGTACTTC.

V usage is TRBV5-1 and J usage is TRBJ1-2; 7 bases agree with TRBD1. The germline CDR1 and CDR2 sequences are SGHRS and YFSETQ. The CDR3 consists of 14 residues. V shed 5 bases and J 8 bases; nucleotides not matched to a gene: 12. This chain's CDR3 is CASSPRTGGSGYTF. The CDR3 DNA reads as TGCGCCAGCAGTCCCCGGACAGGAGGGTCAGGCTACACCTTC.

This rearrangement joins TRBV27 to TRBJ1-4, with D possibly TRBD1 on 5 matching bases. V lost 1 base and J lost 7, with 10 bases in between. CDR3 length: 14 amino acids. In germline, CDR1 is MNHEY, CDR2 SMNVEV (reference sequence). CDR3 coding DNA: TGTGCCAGCAGTTTATGGGGCATCGGTGAAAAACTGTTTTTT. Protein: CASSLWGIGEKLFF.